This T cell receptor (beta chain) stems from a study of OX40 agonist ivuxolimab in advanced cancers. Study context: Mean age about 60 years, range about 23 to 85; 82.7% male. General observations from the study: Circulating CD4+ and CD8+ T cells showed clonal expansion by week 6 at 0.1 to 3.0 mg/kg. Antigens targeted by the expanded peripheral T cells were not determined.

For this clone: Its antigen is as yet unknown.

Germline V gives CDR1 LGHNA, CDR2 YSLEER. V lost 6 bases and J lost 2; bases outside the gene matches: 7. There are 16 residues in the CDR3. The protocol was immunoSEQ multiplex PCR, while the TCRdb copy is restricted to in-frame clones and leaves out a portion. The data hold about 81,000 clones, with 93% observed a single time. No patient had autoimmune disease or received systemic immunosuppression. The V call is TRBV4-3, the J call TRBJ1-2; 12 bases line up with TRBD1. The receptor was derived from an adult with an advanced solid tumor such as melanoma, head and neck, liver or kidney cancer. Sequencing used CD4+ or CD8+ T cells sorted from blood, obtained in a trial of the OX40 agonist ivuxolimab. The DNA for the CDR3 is TGCGCCAGCAGGCCCGGGACAGGGGGCGCCAACTATGGCTACACCTTC. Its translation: CASRPGTGGANYGYTF.